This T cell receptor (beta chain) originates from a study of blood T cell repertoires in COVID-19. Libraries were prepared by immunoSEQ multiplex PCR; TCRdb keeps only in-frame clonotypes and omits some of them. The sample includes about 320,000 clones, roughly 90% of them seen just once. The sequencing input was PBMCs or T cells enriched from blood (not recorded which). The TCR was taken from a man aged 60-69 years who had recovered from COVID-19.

In DNA form, the CDR3 reads TGCGCCAGCAGCCAAGAGGGCCTAGCGGAGACCCAGTACTTC. The encoded protein is CASSQEGLAETQYF. The chain has TRBV4-3 and TRBJ2-5; D perhaps matches TRBD2 (6 bases). The CDR3 is 14 residues long. Germline CDR1 LGHNA, CDR2 YSLEER. With 0 bases removed from V and 5 bases from J, the gap between germline ends came to 10 bases.